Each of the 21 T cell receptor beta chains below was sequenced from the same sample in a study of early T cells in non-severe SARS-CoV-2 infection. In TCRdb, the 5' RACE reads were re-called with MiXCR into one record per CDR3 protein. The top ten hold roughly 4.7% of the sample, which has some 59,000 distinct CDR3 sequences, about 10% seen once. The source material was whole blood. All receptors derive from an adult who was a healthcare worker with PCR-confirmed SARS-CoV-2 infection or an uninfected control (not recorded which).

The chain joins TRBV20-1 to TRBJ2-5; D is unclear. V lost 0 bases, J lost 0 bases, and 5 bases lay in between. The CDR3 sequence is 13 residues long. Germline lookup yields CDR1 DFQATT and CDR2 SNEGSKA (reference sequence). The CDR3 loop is CSAREEYQETQYF. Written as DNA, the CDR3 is TGCAGTGCTAGAGAGGAGTACCAAGAGACCCAGTACTTC.

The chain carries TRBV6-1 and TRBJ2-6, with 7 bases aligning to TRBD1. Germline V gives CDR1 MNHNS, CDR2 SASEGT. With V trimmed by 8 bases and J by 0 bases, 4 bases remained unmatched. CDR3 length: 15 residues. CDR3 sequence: CASSGQHSGANVLTF. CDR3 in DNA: TGTGCCAGCTCGGGACAGCACTCTGGGGCCAACGTCCTGACTTTC.

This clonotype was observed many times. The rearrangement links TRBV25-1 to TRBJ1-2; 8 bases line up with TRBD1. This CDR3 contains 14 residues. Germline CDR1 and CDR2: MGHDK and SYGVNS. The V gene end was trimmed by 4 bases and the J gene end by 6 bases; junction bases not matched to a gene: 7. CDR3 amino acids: CASSGKGQGNGYTF. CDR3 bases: TGTGCCAGCAGTGGAAAAGGACAGGGTAATGGCTACACCTTC.

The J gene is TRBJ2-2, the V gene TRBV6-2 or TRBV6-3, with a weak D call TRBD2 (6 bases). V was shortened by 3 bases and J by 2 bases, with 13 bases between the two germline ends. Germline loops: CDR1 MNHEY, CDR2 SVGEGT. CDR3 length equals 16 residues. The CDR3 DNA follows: TGTGCCAGCAGTTATCCCCTAGCGTTCAACACCGGGGAGCTGTTTTTT. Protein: CASSYPLAFNTGELFF.

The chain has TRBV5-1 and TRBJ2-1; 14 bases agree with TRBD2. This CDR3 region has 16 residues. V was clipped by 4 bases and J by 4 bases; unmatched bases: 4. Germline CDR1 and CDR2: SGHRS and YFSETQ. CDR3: CASSHGLAGGYNEQFF. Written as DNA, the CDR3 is TGCGCCAGCAGCCACGGACTAGCGGGGGGTTACAATGAGCAGTTCTTC.

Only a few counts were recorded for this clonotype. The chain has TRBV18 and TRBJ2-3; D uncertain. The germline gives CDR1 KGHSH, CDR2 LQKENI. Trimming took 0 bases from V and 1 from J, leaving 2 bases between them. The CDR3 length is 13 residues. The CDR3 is CASSPPGTDTQYF. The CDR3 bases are TGTGCCAGCTCACCACCAGGCACAGATACGCAGTATTTT.

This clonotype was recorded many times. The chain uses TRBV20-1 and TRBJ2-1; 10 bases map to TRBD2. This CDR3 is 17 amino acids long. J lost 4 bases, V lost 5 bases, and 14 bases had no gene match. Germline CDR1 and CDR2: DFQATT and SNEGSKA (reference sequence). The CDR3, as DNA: TGCAGTGCTTCTCGTTCCTTTAGCGGGGGGAAATACAATGAGCAGTTCTTC. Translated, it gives CSASRSFSGGKYNEQFF.

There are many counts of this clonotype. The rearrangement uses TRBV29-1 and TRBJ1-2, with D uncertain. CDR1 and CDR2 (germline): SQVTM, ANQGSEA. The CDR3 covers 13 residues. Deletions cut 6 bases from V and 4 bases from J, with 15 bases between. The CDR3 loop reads CSVDRVDGYGYTF. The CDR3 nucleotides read TGCAGCGTCGATAGGGTCGATGGCTATGGCTACACCTTC.

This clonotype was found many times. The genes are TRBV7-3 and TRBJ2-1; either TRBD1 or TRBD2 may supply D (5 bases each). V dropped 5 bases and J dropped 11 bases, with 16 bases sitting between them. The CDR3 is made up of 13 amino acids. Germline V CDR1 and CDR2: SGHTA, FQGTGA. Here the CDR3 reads CASSPRGELKQFF. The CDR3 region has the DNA TGTGCCAGCAGCCCAAGGGGAGAGCTAAAGCAGTTCTTC.

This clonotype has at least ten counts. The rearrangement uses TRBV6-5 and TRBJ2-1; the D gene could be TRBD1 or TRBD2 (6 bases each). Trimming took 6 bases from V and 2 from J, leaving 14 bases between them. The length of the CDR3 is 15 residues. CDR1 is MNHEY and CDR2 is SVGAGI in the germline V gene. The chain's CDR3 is CASRRYREAYNEQFF. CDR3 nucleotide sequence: TGTGCCAGCAGGAGATACAGGGAGGCCTACAATGAGCAGTTCTTC.

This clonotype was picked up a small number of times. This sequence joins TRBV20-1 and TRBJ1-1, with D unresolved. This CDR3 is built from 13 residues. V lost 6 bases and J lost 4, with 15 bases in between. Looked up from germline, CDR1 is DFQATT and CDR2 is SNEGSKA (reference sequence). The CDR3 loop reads CSARLTGGTEAFF. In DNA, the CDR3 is TGCAGTGCCCGTCTTACCGGTGGCACTGAAGCTTTCTTT.

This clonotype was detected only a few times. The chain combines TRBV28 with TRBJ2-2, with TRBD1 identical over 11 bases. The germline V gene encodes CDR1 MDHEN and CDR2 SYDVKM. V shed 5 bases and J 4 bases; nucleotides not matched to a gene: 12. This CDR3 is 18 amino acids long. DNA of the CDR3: TGTGCCAGCAGTCAAAAGGACAGGGGGCTAGGTCCCACCGGGGAGCTGTTTTTT. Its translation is CASSQKDRGLGPTGELFF. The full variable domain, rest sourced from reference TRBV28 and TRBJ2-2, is DVKVTQSSRYLVKRTGEKVFLECVQDMDHENMFWYRQDPGLGLRLIYFSYDVKMKEKGDIPEGYSVSREKKERFSLILESASTNQTSMYLCASSQKDRGLGPTGELFFGEGSRLTVL.

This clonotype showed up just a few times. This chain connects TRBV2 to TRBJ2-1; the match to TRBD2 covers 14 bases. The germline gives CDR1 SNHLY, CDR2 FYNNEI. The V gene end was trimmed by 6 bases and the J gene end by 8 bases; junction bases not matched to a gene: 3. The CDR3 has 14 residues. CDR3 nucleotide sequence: TGTGCCAGCAGGACTAGCGGGGGGGACGATGAGCAGTTCTTC. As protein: CASRTSGGDDEQFF.

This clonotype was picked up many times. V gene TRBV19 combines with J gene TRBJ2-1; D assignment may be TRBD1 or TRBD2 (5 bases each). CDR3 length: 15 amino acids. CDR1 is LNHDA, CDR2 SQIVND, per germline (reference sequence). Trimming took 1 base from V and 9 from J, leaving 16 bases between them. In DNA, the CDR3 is TGTGCCAGTAGTATAGCAAAGCTCGGGGACGTTGAGCAGTTCTTC. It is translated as CASSIAKLGDVEQFF.

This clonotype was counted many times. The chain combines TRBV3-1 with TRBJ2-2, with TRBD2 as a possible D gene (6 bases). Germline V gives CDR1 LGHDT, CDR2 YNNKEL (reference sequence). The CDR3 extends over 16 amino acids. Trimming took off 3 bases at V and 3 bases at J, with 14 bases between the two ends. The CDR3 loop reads CASSQLRGSDTGELFF. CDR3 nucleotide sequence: TGTGCCAGCAGCCAGCTGCGGGGATCTGACACCGGGGAGCTGTTTTTT.

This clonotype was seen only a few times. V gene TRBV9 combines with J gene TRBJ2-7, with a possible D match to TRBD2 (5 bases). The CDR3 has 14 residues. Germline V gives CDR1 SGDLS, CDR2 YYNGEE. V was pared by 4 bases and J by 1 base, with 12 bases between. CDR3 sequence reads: CASSKGVESYEQYF. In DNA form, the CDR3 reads TGTGCCAGCAGCAAGGGAGTGGAATCCTACGAGCAGTACTTC. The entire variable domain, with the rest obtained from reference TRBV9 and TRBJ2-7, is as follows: DSGVTQTPKHLITATGQRVTLRCSPRSGDLSVYWYQQSLDQGLQFLIQYYNGEERAKGNILERFSAQQFPDLHSELNLSSLELGDSALYFCASSKGVESYEQYFGPGTRLTVT.

The CDR3 loop reads CASSRPSTSGGLRGNEQFF. The CDR3 DNA sequence: TGTGCCAGCAGCCGGCCCTCGACTAGCGGGGGACTCAGAGGCAATGAGCAGTTCTTC. The chain uses TRBV7-6 and TRBJ2-1, with 12 bases that match TRBD2. The CDR3 covers 19 residues. Per the germline V gene, CDR1 is SGHVS and CDR2 is FNYEAQ. V was pared by 5 bases and J by 6 bases, with 17 bases of the junction left unmatched.

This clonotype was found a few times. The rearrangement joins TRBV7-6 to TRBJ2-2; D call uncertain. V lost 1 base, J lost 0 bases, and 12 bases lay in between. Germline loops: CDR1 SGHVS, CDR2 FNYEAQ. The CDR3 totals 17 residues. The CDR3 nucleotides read TGTGCCAGCAGCTTAGATCTTGCGGCAGCGAACACCGGGGAGCTGTTTTTT. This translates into CASSLDLAAANTGELFF.

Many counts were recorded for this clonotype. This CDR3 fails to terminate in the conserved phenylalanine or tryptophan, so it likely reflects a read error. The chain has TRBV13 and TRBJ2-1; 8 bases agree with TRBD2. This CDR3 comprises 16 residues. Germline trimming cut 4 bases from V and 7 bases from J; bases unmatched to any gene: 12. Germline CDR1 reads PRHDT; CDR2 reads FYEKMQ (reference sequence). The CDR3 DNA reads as TGTGCCAGCAGCTGGCCCCTGCGGGGGGCCCGGAATGAGCAGTTCGTC. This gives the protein CASSWPLRGARNEQFV.

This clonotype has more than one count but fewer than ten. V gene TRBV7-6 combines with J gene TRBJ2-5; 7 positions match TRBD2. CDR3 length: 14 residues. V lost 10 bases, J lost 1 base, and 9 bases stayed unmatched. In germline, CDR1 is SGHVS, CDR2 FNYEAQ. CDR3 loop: CATREAGVQETQYF. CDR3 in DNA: TGTGCCACCCGAGAGGCGGGAGTCCAAGAGACCCAGTACTTC.

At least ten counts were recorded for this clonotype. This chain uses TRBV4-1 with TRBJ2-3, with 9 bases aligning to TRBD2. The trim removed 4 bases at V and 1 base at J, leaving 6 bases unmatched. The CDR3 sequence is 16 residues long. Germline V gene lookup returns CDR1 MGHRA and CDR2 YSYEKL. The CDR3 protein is CASSPLIAGGTDTQYF. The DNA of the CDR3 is TGCGCCAGCAGCCCCCTAATAGCGGGGGGCACAGATACGCAGTATTTT.